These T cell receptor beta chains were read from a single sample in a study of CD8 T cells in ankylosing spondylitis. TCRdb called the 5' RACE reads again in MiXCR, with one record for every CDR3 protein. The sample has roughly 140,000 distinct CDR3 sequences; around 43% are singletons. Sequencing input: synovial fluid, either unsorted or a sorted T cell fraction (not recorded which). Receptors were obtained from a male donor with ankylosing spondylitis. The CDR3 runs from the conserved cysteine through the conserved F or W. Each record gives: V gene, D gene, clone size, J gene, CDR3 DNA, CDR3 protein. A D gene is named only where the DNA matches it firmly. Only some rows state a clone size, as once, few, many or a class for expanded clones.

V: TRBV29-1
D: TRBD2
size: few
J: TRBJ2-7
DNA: TGCAGCGTTGAATTGGGCGGGGGTAGCGGAAGCTCCTACGAGCAGTACTTC
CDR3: CSVELGGGSGSSYEQYF

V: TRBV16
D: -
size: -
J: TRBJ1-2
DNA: TGTGCCAGCAGCGCTGGTGGACTGATAAACTATGGCTACACCTTC
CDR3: CASSAGGLINYGYTF

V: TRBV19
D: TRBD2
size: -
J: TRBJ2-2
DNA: TGTGCCACCAGAGGGACTAGCGGGGGCCACGGGGAGCTGTTTTTT
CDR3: CATRGTSGGHGELFF

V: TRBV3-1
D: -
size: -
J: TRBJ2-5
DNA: TGTGCCAGCAGCACCAGGTTCCCTACGGTCTACCAAGAGACCCAGTACTTC
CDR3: CASSTRFPTVYQETQYF

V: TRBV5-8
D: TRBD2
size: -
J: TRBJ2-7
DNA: TGTGCCAGCAGCATTAGCGGGAGGTCACTATACGAGCAGTACTTC
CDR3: CASSISGRSLYEQYF

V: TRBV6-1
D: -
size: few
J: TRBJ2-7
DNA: TGTGCCAGCAGCTCCGGGCTACCCCTCTCCTACGAGCAGTACTTC
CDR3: CASSSGLPLSYEQYF

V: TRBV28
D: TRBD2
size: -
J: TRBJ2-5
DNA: TGTGCCAGCAGTCCTCCTGGACTAGCGGGCGGGGAGACCCAGTACTTC
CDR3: CASSPPGLAGGETQYF

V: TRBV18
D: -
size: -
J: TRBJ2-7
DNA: TGTGCCAGCTCGGTAGGATGGGACGTTCGTAACTACGAGCAGTACTTC
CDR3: CASSVGWDVRNYEQYF

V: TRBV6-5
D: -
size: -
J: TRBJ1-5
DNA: TGTGCCAGCAGTTACAAGAAGGATAGCAATCAGCCCCAGCATTTT
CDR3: CASSYKKDSNQPQHF

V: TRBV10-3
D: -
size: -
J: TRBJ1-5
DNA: TGTGCCATCAGTGAAACAGGCTACGACAATCAGCCCCAGCATTTT
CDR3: CAISETGYDNQPQHF

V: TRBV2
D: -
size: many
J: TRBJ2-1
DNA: TGTGCCAGCAACGTCGACTCCAACTATAGTGAGCAGTTCTTC
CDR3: CASNVDSNYSEQFF

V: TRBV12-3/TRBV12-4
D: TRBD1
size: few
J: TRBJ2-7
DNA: TGTGCCAGCACCCTGGGGGACAGGGGTTACGAGCAGTACTTC
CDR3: CASTLGDRGYEQYF

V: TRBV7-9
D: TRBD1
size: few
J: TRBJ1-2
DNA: TGTGCCAGCAGTTCGACAGGGTTCGTTTGGAGCTATGGCTACACCTTC
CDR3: CASSSTGFVWSYGYTF

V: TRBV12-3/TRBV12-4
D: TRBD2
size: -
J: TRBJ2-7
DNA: TGTGCCAGCAGCTTCCCGGGGGGATACGAGCAGTACTTC
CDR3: CASSFPGGYEQYF

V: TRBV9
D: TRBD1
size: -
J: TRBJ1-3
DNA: TGTGCCAGCAGCGATCCGACAGGGGGCTCTGGAAACACCATATATTTT
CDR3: CASSDPTGGSGNTIYF

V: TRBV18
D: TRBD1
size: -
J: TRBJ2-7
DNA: TGTGCCAGCTCACCCGGACAGGGAAGCTCCTACGAGCAGTACTTC
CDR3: CASSPGQGSSYEQYF

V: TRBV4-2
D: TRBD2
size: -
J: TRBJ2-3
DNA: TGTGCCAGCAGCCAAGGGCTAGCGGGGACTAGCACAGATACGCAGTATTTT
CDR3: CASSQGLAGTSTDTQYF

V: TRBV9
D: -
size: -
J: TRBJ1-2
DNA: TGTGCCAGCAGCGGCTATGGGCGGACTAACTATGGCTACACCTTC
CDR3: CASSGYGRTNYGYTF

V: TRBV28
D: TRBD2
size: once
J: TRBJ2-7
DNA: TGTGCCAGCAATTCACTAGCGGGAGACGACGAGCAGTACTTC
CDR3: CASNSLAGDDEQYF

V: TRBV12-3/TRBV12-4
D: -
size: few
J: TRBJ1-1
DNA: TGTGCCAGCAGTTTTGGGGGGGCTGAAGCTTTCTTT
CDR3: CASSFGGAEAFF

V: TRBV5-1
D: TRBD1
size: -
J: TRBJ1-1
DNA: TGCGCCAGCAGCTTCGTCCAGGGGGCGAGGGCTGAAGCTTTCTTT
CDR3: CASSFVQGARAEAFF

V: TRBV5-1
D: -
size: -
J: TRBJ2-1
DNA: TGCGCCAGCAACTCCTTGGGAGTCCACAATGAGCAGTTCTTC
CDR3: CASNSLGVHNEQFF

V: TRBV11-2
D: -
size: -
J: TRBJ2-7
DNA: TGTGCCAGCAGCTTATATCGGGATATCTACGAGCAGTACTTC
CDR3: CASSLYRDIYEQYF

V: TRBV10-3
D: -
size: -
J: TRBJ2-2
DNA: TGTGCCATCAGTGGGTTTTGGGTTAACACCGGGGAGCTGTTTTTT
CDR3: CAISGFWVNTGELFF

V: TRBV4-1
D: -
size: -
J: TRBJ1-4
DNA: TGCGCCAGCAGCCAAGTCGGTGAAAAACTGTTTTTT
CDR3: CASSQVGEKLFF

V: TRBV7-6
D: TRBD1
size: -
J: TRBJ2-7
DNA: TGTGCCAGCAGCACACTACAGGGGGCTCGCCCTTACGAGCAGTACTTC
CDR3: CASSTLQGARPYEQYF

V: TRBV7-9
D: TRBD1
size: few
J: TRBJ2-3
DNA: TGTGCCAGCAGCCTTAGAGGGGGGACAGGGGGAGATACGCAGTATTTT
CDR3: CASSLRGGTGGDTQYF

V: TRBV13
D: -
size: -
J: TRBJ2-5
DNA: TGTGCCAGCAGCCCAGCTGTTGGTGCAGAACAAGAGACCCAGTACTTC
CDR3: CASSPAVGAEQETQYF

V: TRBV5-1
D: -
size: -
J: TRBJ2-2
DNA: TGCGCCAGCGGCACCCCGGACAAACAGGACACCGGGGAGCTGTTTTTT
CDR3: CASGTPDKQDTGELFF

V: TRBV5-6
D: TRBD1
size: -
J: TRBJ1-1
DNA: TGTGCCAGCAGCCCTGGGGACAGAGGAGCTTTCTTT
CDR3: CASSPGDRGAFF

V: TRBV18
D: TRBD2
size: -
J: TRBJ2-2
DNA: TGTGCCAGCCGGAGCGGGAGTAACGGGGAGCTGTTTTTT
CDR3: CASRSGSNGELFF

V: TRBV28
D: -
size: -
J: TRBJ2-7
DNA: TGTGCCAGCAGGCAAGAGGGACGGATAGCCTACGAGCAGTACTTC
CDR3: CASRQEGRIAYEQYF

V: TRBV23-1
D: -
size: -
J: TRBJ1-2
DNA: TGCGCCAGCAGCCCCACCCCCTCAGGCTTTTCTAACTATGGCTACACCTTC
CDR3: CASSPTPSGFSNYGYTF

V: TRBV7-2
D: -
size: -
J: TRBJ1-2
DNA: TGTGCCAGCAGCTTAGCGGCACAGCTTGGCGCTAACTATGGCTACACCTTC
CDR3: CASSLAAQLGANYGYTF

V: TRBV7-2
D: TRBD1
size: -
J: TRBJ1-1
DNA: TGTGCCAGCAGCTTAGTCGGGACAGGGGTGTCAGCTTTCTTT
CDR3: CASSLVGTGVSAFF

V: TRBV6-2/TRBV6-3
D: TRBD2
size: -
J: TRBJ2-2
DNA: TGTGCCAGCAGTTACCCGCGGGTCAGGACTAGCGGGAATCTGGTCGGGGAGCTGTTTTTT
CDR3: CASSYPRVRTSGNLVGELFF

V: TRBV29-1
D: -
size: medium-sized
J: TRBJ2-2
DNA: TGCAGCGTTGAAAAGGGCCTGTCAGGCACCGGGGAGCTGTTTTTT
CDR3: CSVEKGLSGTGELFF

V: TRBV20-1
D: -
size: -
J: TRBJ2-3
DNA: TGCAGTGCTAGAGGACCGATTGGGGATACGCAGTATTTT
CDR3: CSARGPIGDTQYF

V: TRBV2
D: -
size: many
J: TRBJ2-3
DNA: TGTGCCAGCAGCCTAAAGGGGGGGGGAACCACAGATACGCAGTATTTT
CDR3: CASSLKGGGTTDTQYF

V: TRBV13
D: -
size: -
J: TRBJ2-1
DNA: TGTGCCAGCAGCTTTTTTTCGCTTCCGTCCCCCGGGCAGAATGAGCAGTTCTTC
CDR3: CASSFFSLPSPGQNEQFF

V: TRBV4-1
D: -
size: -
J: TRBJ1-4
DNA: TGCGCCAGCAGCCAAGAGATTGGGGTTGGGAGTGAAAAACTGTTTTTT
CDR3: CASSQEIGVGSEKLFF

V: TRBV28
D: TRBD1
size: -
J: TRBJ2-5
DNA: TGTGCCAGCAGTTTGGGGACAGGGGGCCGGGAGACCCAGTACTTC
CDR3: CASSLGTGGRETQYF

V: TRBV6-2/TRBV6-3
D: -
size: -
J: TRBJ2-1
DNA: TGTGCCAGCAGCCAGGGGCGTAATGAGCAGTTCTTC
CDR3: CASSQGRNEQFF

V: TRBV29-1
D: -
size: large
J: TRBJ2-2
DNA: TGCAGCGTTGAACTGGGCGGATCGGCGAACACCGGGGAGCTGTTTTTT
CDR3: CSVELGGSANTGELFF

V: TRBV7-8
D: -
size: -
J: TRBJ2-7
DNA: TGTGCCAGCAAAAGAGGGGCGGGCAGGGGGCAGTACTTC
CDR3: CASKRGAGRGQYF

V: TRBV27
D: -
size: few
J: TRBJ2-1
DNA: TGTGCCAGCAGTTTATTTAGCTCCTACAATGAGCAGTTCTTC
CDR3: CASSLFSSYNEQFF

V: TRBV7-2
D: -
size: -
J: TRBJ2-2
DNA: TGTGCCAGCAGCCCCCTAGGGATGGGCGCCGGGGAGCTGTTTTTT
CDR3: CASSPLGMGAGELFF

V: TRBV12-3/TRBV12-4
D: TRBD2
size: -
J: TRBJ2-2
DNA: TGTGCCAGCTGCCCTAGCGGGAGCAATTTCGGTATCGCCGGGGAGCTGTTTTTT
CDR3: CASCPSGSNFGIAGELFF

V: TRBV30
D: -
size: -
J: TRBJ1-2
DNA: TGTGCCTGGGGTACCACCGGAAACTATGGCTACACCTTC
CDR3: CAWGTTGNYGYTF

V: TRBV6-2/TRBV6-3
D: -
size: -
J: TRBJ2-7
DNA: TGTGCCAGCAGTTACTCGTGGACAGAAGCCTACGAGCAGTACTTC
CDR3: CASSYSWTEAYEQYF

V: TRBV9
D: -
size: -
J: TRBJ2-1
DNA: TGTGCCAGCAGCGTAAAGGGGTTGACCTACAATGAGCAGTTCTTC
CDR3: CASSVKGLTYNEQFF

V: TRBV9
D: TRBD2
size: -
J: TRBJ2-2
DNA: TGTGCCAGCAGCGTAGTAGTTAGCGGGGACGCGAACACCGGGGAGCTGTTTTTT
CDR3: CASSVVVSGDANTGELFF

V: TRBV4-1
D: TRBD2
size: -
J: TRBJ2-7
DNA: TGCGCCAGCAGCCAAGGACTAGCGCTCTACGAGCAGTACTTC
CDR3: CASSQGLALYEQYF

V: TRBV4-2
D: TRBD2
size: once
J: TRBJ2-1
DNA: TGTGCCAGCAGCCCCCTCGGGGGAGGGGACAATGAGCAGTTCTTC
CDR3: CASSPLGGGDNEQFF

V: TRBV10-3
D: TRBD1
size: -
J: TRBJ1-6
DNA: TGTGCCGCCCGGAGGGGGCCAAAGAATTCACCCCTCCACTTT
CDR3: CAARRGPKNSPLHF

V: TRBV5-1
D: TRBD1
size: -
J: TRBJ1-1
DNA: TGCGCCAGCAGCTTCAGGGGGTTGGGGACTGAAGCTTTCTTT
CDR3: CASSFRGLGTEAFF

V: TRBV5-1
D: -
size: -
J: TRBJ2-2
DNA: TGCGCCAGCAGCTTGGCGGGAACCGGAACCGGGGAGCTGTTTTTT
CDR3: CASSLAGTGTGELFF

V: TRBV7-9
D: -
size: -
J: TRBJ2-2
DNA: TGTGCCAGCAGCTTCCCCCCCCGGGAGCTGTTTTTT
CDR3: CASSFPPRELFF

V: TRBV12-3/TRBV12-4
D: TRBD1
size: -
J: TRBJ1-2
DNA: TGTGCCAGCAGTCTTCCGGGACAGGGGGCGCGAGGCTACACCTTC
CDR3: CASSLPGQGARGYTF